This T cell receptor beta chain was observed in a study of blood T cell repertoires in COVID-19. The germline V gene encodes CDR1 SEHNR and CDR2 FQNEAQ (reference sequence). This CDR3 has 17 residues. The ends were cut back, 0 bases at V and 2 bases at J, with 14 bases in the middle. Profiling relied on immunoSEQ multiplex PCR, and the TCRdb table lists in-frame clones only, not all of them. The top ten clones hold 7% to 10% of a sample with over 150,000 clones, around three quarters of them seen once. The clonotype was recovered from a man aged 55 to 70 with acute or convalescent COVID-19. J is TRBJ1-3 and V is TRBV7-9; D gene unclear. The material sequenced was peripheral blood. CDR3 DNA sequence: TGTGCCAGCAGCTTAGCCCTACGCGGTACCGCTGGAAACACCATATATTTT. Its protein is CASSLALRGTAGNTIYF. The complete variable domain, with remaining parts taken from reference TRBV7-9 and TRBJ1-3, reads DTGVSQNPRHKITKRGQNVTFRCDPISEHNRLYWYRQTLGQGPEFLTYFQNEAQLEKSRLLSDRFSAERPKGSFSTLEIQRTEQGDSAMYLCASSLALRGTAGNTIYFGEGSWLTVV.